Here is one TCR beta chain with its context. Germline V gives CDR1 SGDLS, CDR2 YYNGEE. CDR3 length: 16 residues. V was pared by 0 bases and J by 12 bases, with 22 bases between. This sample was included in a study of blood T cell repertoires in COVID-19. Data came from immunoSEQ multiplex PCR; TCRdb stores just in-frame clones and leaves some out. Altogether under 250,000 clones are present, more than 75% being singletons, with the ten largest covering 9.5% to 13%. Sequenced input: peripheral blood. The TCR comes from a man aged 50-60 years with COVID-19, enrolled during active disease. This rearrangement joins TRBV9 to TRBJ2-1, with D perhaps TRBD2 (5 bases). This CDR3 reads CASSVGWRRGISWQFF. Written as DNA, the CDR3 is TGTGCCAGCAGCGTAGGGTGGCGACGGGGAATTAGTTGGCAGTTCTTC. Looking up the rest from reference TRBV9 and TRBJ2-1 gives the full variable domain: DSGVTQTPKHLITATGQRVTLRCSPRSGDLSVYWYQQSLDQGLQFLIQYYNGEERAKGNILERFSAQQFPDLHSELNLSSLELGDSALYFCASSVGWRRGISWQFFGPGTRLTVL.